One sample yielded the 7 T cell receptor beta chains listed below, sequenced in a study of graft-versus-host responses after intestinal transplantation. Profiled with immunoSEQ multiplex PCR; TCRdb holds only in-frame clones, not every one. Of some 110,000 clones listed, 85% to 95% were seen once; the top ten hold roughly 0.23%. Antigens of these TCRs are unknown. Sequencing used unstimulated CD4+ T cells sorted from spleen or lymph node cells, obtained before transplant. These receptors were collected from a human donor who was the organ donor for an intestinal transplant.

The rearrangement uses TRBV28 and TRBJ2-4; D unclear. Trimming pared 4 bases from V and 0 bases from J, leaving 4 bases between. This CDR3 contains 13 residues. Germline assignment: CDR1 MDHEN and CDR2 SYDVKM. CDR3 region: CASSSVAKNIQYF. CDR3 DNA sequence: TGTGCCAGCAGTTCAGTAGCCAAAAACATTCAGTACTTC.

This chain connects TRBV7-6 to TRBJ2-5; the match to TRBD2 covers 13 bases. This CDR3 comprises 15 residues. The V and J ends lost 4 bases and 5 bases, in that order; junction bases with no gene match: 4. Germline V lookup: CDR1 SGHVS, CDR2 FNYEAQ. The CDR3 DNA reads as TGTGCCAGCAGCTCCGGACTAGCGGGAGTCGAGACCCAGTACTTC. This translates into CASSSGLAGVETQYF.

V is TRBV5-1 and J is TRBJ2-3; D is ambiguous. Germline-derived CDR1 and CDR2 are SGHRS and YFSETQ. The CDR3 has 15 residues. The V end lost 4 bases, the J end lost 4 bases, and 16 bases lay between the germline ends. CDR3 coding DNA: TGCGCCAGCAGCCGTGCGGTGGGTAATGCAGATACGCAGTATTTT. Translated: CASSRAVGNADTQYF.

The rearrangement joins TRBV27 to TRBJ2-2; 8 bases are shared with TRBD1. The CDR3 runs 16 residues. The junction had 9 bases not matched to a gene; V was cut back by 5 bases and J by 4 bases. CDR1 and CDR2 from the germline V gene are MNHEY and SMNVEV (reference sequence). The CDR3 is CASSQSRGLGTGELFF. In DNA form, the CDR3 reads TGTGCCAGCAGTCAAAGCAGGGGGCTAGGCACCGGGGAGCTGTTTTTT.

The chain recombines TRBV28 with TRBJ2-5; 13 bases map to TRBD2. The tail of the sequence fits TRBJ2-7 better, so the J call may be wrong. This CDR3 comprises 17 residues. Per the germline V gene, CDR1 is MDHEN and CDR2 is SYDVKM. CDR3: CASTFPTTSGRAYEQYF. CDR3 nucleotide sequence: TGTGCCAGCACATTCCCCACAACTAGCGGGAGGGCCTACGAGCAGTACTTC.

The chain recombines TRBV5-1 with TRBJ1-4; TRBD1 is a possible D gene (5 bases). The V and J ends lost 4 bases and 0 bases respectively, with 7 bases between them. CDR3 length: 14 amino acids. Germline CDR1 reads SGHRS; CDR2 reads YFSETQ. CDR3 DNA sequence: TGCGCCAGCAGCAGGGACGCAACTAATGAAAAACTGTTTTTT. It encodes CASSRDATNEKLFF.

This chain joins TRBV7-9 and TRBJ1-4, with D unresolved. The germline V and J ends were trimmed by 5 bases and 6 bases, with 13 bases remaining between them. The CDR3 extends over 14 amino acids. Germline CDR1 is SEHNR and CDR2 is FQNEAQ (reference sequence). The chain's CDR3 is CASSPLATDEKLFF. CDR3 in DNA: TGTGCCAGCAGCCCCTTGGCGACCGATGAAAAACTGTTTTTT. The full variable domain, completed using reference TRBV7-9 and TRBJ1-4, is DTGVSQNPRHKITKRGQNVTFRCDPISEHNRLYWYRQTLGQGPEFLTYFQNEAQLEKSRLLSDRFSAERPKGSFSTLEIQRTEQGDSAMYLCASSPLATDEKLFFGSGTQLSVL.